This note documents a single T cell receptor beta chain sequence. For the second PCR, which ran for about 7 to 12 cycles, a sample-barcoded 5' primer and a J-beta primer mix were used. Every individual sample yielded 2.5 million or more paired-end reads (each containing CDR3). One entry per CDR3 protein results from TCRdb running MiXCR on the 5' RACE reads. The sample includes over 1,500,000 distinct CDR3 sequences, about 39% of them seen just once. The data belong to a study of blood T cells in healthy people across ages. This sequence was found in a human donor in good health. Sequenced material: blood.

The CDR3 sequence is CASSSGTGKGYEQYF. As DNA, the CDR3 is TGCGCCAGCAGCTCCGGGACAGGTAAAGGCTACGAGCAGTACTTC. V usage is TRBV5-1 and J usage is TRBJ2-7, with TRBD1 matching 8 bases. After removal of 3 bases from V and 3 bases from J, the junction contained 8 bases not matched to a gene. Germline V lookup: CDR1 SGHRS, CDR2 YFSETQ. The CDR3 has 15 amino acids.